These 32 T cell receptor beta chains share one sample of origin, sequenced in a study of blood T cell repertoires in COVID-19 (dated by TCRdb to the early 2020s). The method was the immunoSEQ multiplex PCR assay. TCRdb holds this immuneACCESS table with in-frame rearrangements only. Some clones are missing; in checked studies, unresolved V genes explain under half, and the rest has no known cause. Present in this sample are around 470,000 clones, roughly 88% of which were seen just once. About 0.63% of the sample lies in the top ten. The sample consisted of PBMCs or T cells enriched from blood (not recorded which). The source of these receptors is a man aged 18 to 29 who had recovered from COVID-19.

The V gene is TRBV18, the J gene TRBJ1-3; 9 bases fit TRBD1. Germline CDR1 is KGHSH and CDR2 is LQKENI. The CDR3 length is 16 residues. J lost 3 bases, V lost 5 bases, and 8 bases had no gene match. The CDR3 is CASSTTGGSSGNTIYF. CDR3 DNA: TGTGCCAGCTCAACAACAGGGGGCTCTAGTGGAAACACCATATATTTT. Full variable domain (missing parts from reference TRBV18 and TRBJ1-3): NAGVMQNPRHLVRRRGQEARLRCSPMKGHSHVYWYRQLPEEGLKFMVYLQKENIIDESGMPKERFSAEFPKEGPSILRIQQVVRGDSAAYFCASSTTGGSSGNTIYFGEGSWLTVV.

This CDR3 reads CASSSKQGGDTEAFF. CDR3 in DNA: TGTGCCAGCAGCTCTAAACAGGGGGGCGACACTGAAGCTTTCTTT. J is TRBJ1-1 and V is TRBV11-2, with TRBD1 matching 8 bases. CDR3 length: 15 amino acids. V lost 4 bases to trimming and J lost 3 bases; unmatched junction nucleotides: 7. From germline, CDR1 is SGHAT and CDR2 FQNNGV.

CDR3 DNA sequence: TGTGCCAGCAGCGTCCCTGGGGGGGCGAGTACTGAAGCTTTCTTT. As protein: CASSVPGGASTEAFF. V and J are TRBV28 and TRBJ1-1; D is possibly TRBD1 (6 bases). The germline CDR1 and CDR2 sequences are MDHEN and SYDVKM. The CDR3 runs to 15 residues. The germline V and J ends were trimmed by 6 bases and 5 bases, with 19 bases remaining between them.

This chain uses TRBV2 with TRBJ2-2; a possible D gene is TRBD2 (6 bases). Looked up from germline, CDR1 is SNHLY and CDR2 is FYNNEI. There are 13 residues in the CDR3. Trimming shortened V by 6 bases and J by 5 bases, and 10 bases separated the two germline ends. CDR3 nucleotide sequence: TGTGCCAGCAGGATTCGGGGGACCGGGGAGCTGTTTTTT. It codes for CASRIRGTGELFF. Complete variable domain (other parts from reference TRBV2 and TRBJ2-2): EPEVTQTPSHQVTQMGQEVILRCVPISNHLYFYWYRQILGQKVEFLVSFYNNEISEKSEIFDDQFSVERPDGSNFTLKIRSTKLEDSAMYFCASRIRGTGELFFGEGSRLTVL.

Only one count was recorded for this clone. The chain combines TRBV10-3 with TRBJ1-1; D is unclear. The CDR3 length is 15 residues. CDR1 and CDR2 from the germline V gene are ENHRY and SYGVKD. With 8 bases removed from V and 1 base from J, the gap between germline ends came to 17 bases. The CDR3 DNA reads TGTGCCATCCAACCTCTCGGGGAGGGGAACACTGAAGCTTTCTTT. Translation: CAIQPLGEGNTEAFF.

The chain recombines TRBV18 with TRBJ1-2; D not certain. Germline CDR1 reads KGHSH; CDR2 reads LQKENI. The V and J ends lost 3 bases and 0 bases respectively, with 17 bases between them. CDR3 length: 17 amino acids. The chain's CDR3 is CASSPVQAIRANYGYTF. DNA for the CDR3: TGTGCCAGCTCACCGGTTCAGGCGATCCGAGCTAACTATGGCTACACCTTC.

The chain couples TRBV6-5 to TRBJ1-6; D uncertain. The length of the CDR3 is 14 residues. V lost 6 bases, J lost 6 bases, and 12 bases lay in between. Looked up from germline, CDR1 is MNHEY and CDR2 is SVGAGI. Written as DNA, the CDR3 is TGTGCCAGCAGCCTACAGCTATCTAATTCACCCCTCCACTTT. Amino acids: CASSLQLSNSPLHF.

This clone came up a few times. The chain couples TRBV3-1 (or the pseudogene TRBV3-2) to TRBJ2-3; the D is unclear. V was trimmed by 8 bases and J by 0 bases, leaving 12 bases between them. CDR3 length equals 14 residues. Germline CDR1 reads LGHDT; CDR2 reads YNNKEL (reference sequence). Here the CDR3 reads CASSPPGSTDTQYF. The CDR3 DNA follows: TGTGCCAGCTCCCCCCCCGGGAGCACAGATACGCAGTATTTT.

V usage is TRBV3-1 (or the pseudogene TRBV3-2) and J usage is TRBJ2-1, with 11 nucleotides matching TRBD2. V lost 3 bases, J lost 4 bases, and 5 bases stayed unmatched. Germline V CDR1 and CDR2: LGHDT, YNNKEL (reference sequence). This CDR3 comprises 16 residues. CDR3 loop: CASSQDSGGAYNEQFF. The CDR3 DNA reads TGTGCCAGCAGCCAGGATAGCGGGGGGGCATACAATGAGCAGTTCTTC.

This clone has at least ten counts. The chain joins TRBV3-1 (or the pseudogene TRBV3-2) to TRBJ1-1, with a possible D match to TRBD1 (5 bases). This CDR3 comprises 14 residues. Germline V gene lookup returns CDR1 LGHDT and CDR2 YNNKEL (reference sequence). The V end was cut by 3 bases, the J end by 0 bases, with 8 bases between. The CDR3 loop reads CASSQGPVNTEAFF. CDR3 coding DNA: TGTGCCAGCAGCCAGGGGCCAGTGAACACTGAAGCTTTCTTT.

The chain combines TRBV19 with TRBJ1-5; 10 bases match TRBD1. V lost 5 bases and J lost 6; bases outside the gene matches: 7. This CDR3 is 15 amino acids long. The germline V gene encodes CDR1 LNHDA and CDR2 SQIVND (reference sequence). The CDR3 reads CASSLGTGAGQPQHF. DNA for the CDR3: TGTGCCAGTAGTCTAGGGACAGGGGCAGGTCAGCCCCAGCATTTT. Filled out from reference TRBV19 and TRBJ1-5, the complete variable domain reads DGGITQSPKYLFRKEGQNVTLSCEQNLNHDAMYWYRQDPGQGLRLIYYSQIVNDFQKGDIAEGYSVSREKKESFPLTVTSAQKNPTAFYLCASSLGTGAGQPQHFGDGTRLSIL.

The chain combines TRBV18 with TRBJ2-1; 10 bases match TRBD1. V lost 6 bases and J lost 6; bases outside the gene matches: 8. Germline CDR1 reads KGHSH; CDR2 reads LQKENI. There are 15 residues in the CDR3. CDR3 coding DNA: TGTGCCAGCTCCCTCGGACAGGGGGATATCAATGAGCAGTTCTTC. Translation gives CASSLGQGDINEQFF.

A word on this clone: Other nucleotide sequences from this sample produce the same CDR3. This rearrangement joins TRBV6-5 to TRBJ2-1; weak D call: TRBD2 (6 bases). Germline-derived CDR1 and CDR2 are MNHEY and SVGAGI. CDR3 size: 14 residues. With 8 bases removed from V and 0 bases from J, the gap between germline ends came to 11 bases. CDR3 residues: CASGNGGSYNEQFF. CDR3 DNA: TGTGCCAGCGGGAACGGGGGCTCCTACAATGAGCAGTTCTTC.

The V and J genes are TRBV5-3 and TRBJ1-2, with 8 bases identical to TRBD1. TRBV5-3 is an open reading frame, and its role is uncertain. J lost 4 bases, V lost 2 bases, and 4 bases had no gene match. The CDR3 spans 14 residues. The chain's CDR3 is CARSLQGEIYGYTF. Written as DNA, the CDR3 is TGTGCCAGAAGCTTACAGGGGGAAATCTATGGCTACACCTTC.

The genes are TRBV19 and TRBJ1-2; maybe TRBD1 (5 bases). Germline-derived CDR1 and CDR2 are LNHDA and SQIVND (reference sequence). The CDR3 covers 15 residues. V gave up 4 bases and J gave up 8 bases, with 20 bases separating them. The CDR3 spells CASSTYGAQRDGYTF. The CDR3 bases are TGTGCCAGTAGTACCTACGGGGCACAGCGGGACGGCTACACCTTC. The full variable domain, in which reference TRBV19 and TRBJ1-2 provide the parts outside the CDR3, is DGGITQSPKYLFRKEGQNVTLSCEQNLNHDAMYWYRQDPGQGLRLIYYSQIVNDFQKGDIAEGYSVSREKKESFPLTVTSAQKNPTAFYLCASSTYGAQRDGYTFGSGTRLTVV.

V is TRBV14 and J is TRBJ2-1, with D unclear. Trimming left V 0 bases short and J 10 bases short, with 10 bases between. The CDR3 consists of 13 residues. Germline V gene lookup returns CDR1 SGHDN and CDR2 FVKESK. CDR3 sequence: CASSQDLRQEQFF. In nucleotides, the CDR3 is TGTGCCAGCAGCCAAGATCTTCGACAAGAGCAGTTCTTC.

The V call is TRBV28, the J call TRBJ2-2, with TRBD2 identical over 7 bases. The germline V gene encodes CDR1 MDHEN and CDR2 SYDVKM. J gave up 6 bases and V 5 bases, and 15 bases lay outside the gene matches. The CDR3 covers 17 residues. For the CDR3, the DNA is TGTGCCAGCAGTCCTGATCCATTTCGACTAGCCCCCGGGGAGCTGTTTTTT. Translation: CASSPDPFRLAPGELFF.

The chain has TRBV11-2 and TRBJ2-1; D might be TRBD2 (6 bases). Germline-derived CDR1 and CDR2 are SGHAT and FQNNGV. The germline V and J ends were trimmed by 4 bases and 10 bases, with 20 bases remaining between them. This CDR3 contains 15 residues. CDR3 DNA sequence: TGTGCCAGCAGCTCATACCGTGAATTAGGAGGGGAGCAGTTCTTC. Protein sequence: CASSSYRELGGEQFF.

The V gene is TRBV10-2, the J gene TRBJ2-1; 15 bases are shared with TRBD2. CDR1 is WSHSY and CDR2 is SAAADI in the germline V gene. The CDR3 loop spans 15 amino acids. V shed 6 bases, J shed 6 bases, and the junction held 3 bases outside the gene matches. The CDR3 protein is CASRRTSGRANEQFF. The CDR3 nucleotides are TGCGCCAGCAGGAGGACTAGCGGGAGGGCCAATGAGCAGTTCTTC.

The J gene is TRBJ1-2, the V gene TRBV29-1, with a tentative D call TRBD1 (6 bases). Trimming removed 6 bases at V and 4 bases at J, with 12 bases between. This CDR3 has 12 residues. Per germline, CDR1 SQVTM and CDR2 ANQGSEA. In DNA form, the CDR3 reads TGCAGCGTAGGGGGAAGCTCCTATGGCTACACCTTC. It yields the protein CSVGGSSYGYTF.

The V call is TRBV9, the J call TRBJ2-7; the match to TRBD1 covers 11 bases. The V gene end was trimmed by 4 bases and the J gene end by 4 bases; junction bases not matched to a gene: 4. CDR1 is SGDLS, CDR2 YYNGEE, per germline. This CDR3 is built from 14 residues. The CDR3 region is CASSPGQGAYEQYF. In DNA, the CDR3 is TGTGCCAGCAGCCCCGGACAGGGGGCGTACGAGCAGTACTTC.

The rearrangement joins TRBV29-1 to TRBJ1-2; D is unresolved. The germline gives CDR1 SQVTM, CDR2 ANQGSEA. Trimming cost V 7 bases and J 0 bases, with 9 bases left between them. The length of the CDR3 is 12 residues. CDR3 bases: TGCAGCGCCTTAACAGCTAACTATGGCTACACCTTC. This codes for CSALTANYGYTF.

The rearrangement joins TRBV14 to TRBJ1-4, with 9 bases aligning to TRBD1. The germline V gene has CDR1 SGHDN and CDR2 FVKESK. The CDR3 contains 15 residues. The J segment lost 8 bases and the V segment lost 4 bases, leaving 8 bases of the junction unmatched. The CDR3 DNA reads TGTGCCAGCAGCCCTTCCGGGACAGGGTACGAAAAACTGTTTTTT. Translation gives CASSPSGTGYEKLFF.

This clone was observed once. The V call is TRBV5-1, the J call TRBJ2-5; the D gene is possibly TRBD2 (5 bases). The CDR3 is made up of 13 amino acids. Deletions cut 2 bases from V and 5 bases from J, with 10 bases between. The germline gives CDR1 SGHRS, CDR2 YFSETQ. CDR3 DNA sequence: TGCGCCAGCAGCTTTGAGGGTGTGGAGACCCAGTACTTC. Protein sequence: CASSFEGVETQYF.

The chain links TRBV15 to TRBJ2-7; possible D gene TRBD1, 5 bases. The CDR3 has 13 amino acids. The V end was cut by 8 bases, the J end by 3 bases, with 14 bases between. Germline lookup yields CDR1 LNHNV and CDR2 YYDKDF (reference sequence). CDR3 DNA: TGTGCCACCTCCAGTGACAGATACTACGAGCAGTACTTC. Amino acids: CATSSDRYYEQYF. The whole variable domain, remainder taken from reference TRBV15 and TRBJ2-7, is DAMVIQNPRYQVTQFGKPVTLSCSQTLNHNVMYWYQQKSSQAPKLLFHYYDKDFNNEADTPDNFQSRRPNTSFCFLDIRSPGLGDTAMYLCATSSDRYYEQYFGPGTRLTVT.

This chain connects TRBV5-1 to TRBJ1-2; D might be TRBD1 (5 bases). CDR1 and CDR2 from the germline V gene are SGHRS and YFSETQ. The CDR3 runs to 13 residues. Trimming removed 3 bases from V and 3 bases from J, with 9 bases in between. The CDR3 is CASSWGEDYGYTF. CDR3 coding DNA: TGCGCCAGCAGCTGGGGGGAGGACTATGGCTACACCTTC.

This chain connects TRBV10-2 to TRBJ1-5; 9 bases fit TRBD1. V shed 3 bases and J 7 bases; nucleotides not matched to a gene: 4. The CDR3 covers 14 residues. Germline V gene sequence: CDR1 WSHSY, CDR2 SAAADI. This chain's CDR3 is CASSDPGQGQPQHF. The CDR3 DNA sequence: TGCGCCAGCAGTGACCCCGGACAGGGGCAGCCCCAGCATTTT.

The J gene is TRBJ2-3, the V gene TRBV6-2 or TRBV6-3; D is uncertain. V gave up 1 base and J gave up 0 bases, with 8 bases separating them. Germline CDR1 reads MNHEY; CDR2 reads SVGEGT. The CDR3 totals 15 residues. The DNA of the CDR3 is TGTGCCAGCAGTTACTTTGGCCAAAGCACAGATACGCAGTATTTT. Translating it yields CASSYFGQSTDTQYF.

The chain couples TRBV12-3 or TRBV12-4 to TRBJ2-1; the D gene is possibly TRBD1 (5 bases). The V end was cut by 7 bases, the J end by 10 bases, with 17 bases between. The CDR3 has 13 residues. In DNA form, the CDR3 reads TGTGCCAGCACCAACCCCAGGGATCGGGAGCAGTTCTTC. The encoded protein is CASTNPRDREQFF.

This clone was counted a single time. CDR3 loop: CASSLSGGRTQFF. The CDR3 DNA follows: TGTGCCAGCAGTTTAAGCGGGGGGCGCACGCAGTTCTTC. This rearrangement joins TRBV12-3 or TRBV12-4 to TRBJ2-1; 9 bases are shared with TRBD2. The CDR3 has 13 amino acids. V dropped 2 bases and J dropped 12; count of bases not matched to a gene: 5.

V usage is TRBV29-1 and J usage is TRBJ1-2; tentative D call: TRBD1 (6 bases). Trimming pared 6 bases from V and 2 bases from J, leaving 13 bases between. In germline, CDR1 is SQVTM, CDR2 ANQGSEA. This CDR3 has 13 amino acids. In DNA, the CDR3 is TGCAGCGTCGCCGGGACAACCAACTATGGCTACACCTTC. Translation: CSVAGTTNYGYTF.

The V call is TRBV7-9, the J call TRBJ1-1, with D perhaps TRBD1 (6 bases). V was clipped by 6 bases and J by 1 base, with 21 bases between them. This CDR3 has 17 amino acids. Germline CDR1 is SEHNR and CDR2 is FQNEAQ (reference sequence). CDR3 loop: CASRQVLTRGQNTEAFF. CDR3 nucleotides: TGTGCCAGCAGACAAGTATTAACCAGGGGCCAGAACACTGAAGCTTTCTTT. The whole variable domain, filled in from reference TRBV7-9 and TRBJ1-1, reads DTGVSQNPRHKITKRGQNVTFRCDPISEHNRLYWYRQTLGQGPEFLTYFQNEAQLEKSRLLSDRFSAERPKGSFSTLEIQRTEQGDSAMYLCASRQVLTRGQNTEAFFGQGTRLTVV.